Listed here is a single T cell receptor beta chain. The antigen remains undetermined. The junction departs from germline at one end; a sequencing error may be responsible. These data originate in a study of regulatory T cells in long-lasting Graves disease. As for the study in general: Persistent Graves' disease denoted over 5 years of antithyroid drugs plus positive TSH receptor antibodies.

Documented time point: persistent/refractory GD, antithyroid drugs over 5 years with positive TRAb. The TCR library used RNA extracted from PBMCs. Arm-PCR of CDR3 regions with iRepertoire HTBI primers generated TCR beta libraries. Each CDR3 protein gets one entry after TCRdb re-called the multiplex PCR reads with MiXCR. The sample lists some 430,000 distinct CDR3 sequences, 20% to 25% occurring once. Regarding the study as a whole: Persistent disease samples used TRBV28, TRBJ1-2 and TRBJ2-5 preferentially. Lower TCR diversity was seen in persistent Graves' patients than in newly diagnosed ones.

CDR3 length equals 15 residues. Germline loops: CDR1 ENHRY, CDR2 SYGVKD. The receptor's source is a female donor with Graves disease. The V gene is TRBV10-3, the J gene TRBJ1-1; D may be TRBD1 (5 bases). The sequencing used peripheral blood mononuclear cells (PBMCs), collected when the disease was refractory, from a patient treated with antithyroid drugs. The CDR3 here is CAISKSGGGGTEAFF. The CDR3 DNA sequence: TGTGCCATCAGTAAGTCTGGGGGAGGAGGGACTGAAGCTTTCTTT.